This TCR beta chain is drawn from a study of beta chain features in type 1 diabetes. Across the study: Healthy donors and patients showed comparable age, gender and cell yields. Study-level findings and limits: All four CD4+ subsets of Type 1 diabetes patients contained TCRB CDR3s that were moderately but significantly shorter. For type 1 diabetes patients, VDJ junctions showed fewer insertions and more deletions.

cDNA synthesis used the whole RNA isolate, giving expressed TCRB sequences. The average output of naive, central memory and regulatory T cell samples was several million reads. Clones were sequenced by immunoSEQ multiplex PCR, and TCRdb holds only the in-frame ones, with some missing. The sample includes about 300,000 clones, 7.5% to 9.5% of them seen just once. Of note for this clone: What it recognizes is unknown.

The TCR sequence derives from a woman between 18 and 30 years old in good health. The sequenced sample was central memory CD4+ T cells from blood.

The CDR3 is CASSLGAGGEYEQYF. The DNA for the CDR3 is TGTGCCAGCAGCTTAGGAGCGGGAGGCGAGTACGAGCAGTACTTC. The V call is TRBV14, the J call TRBJ2-7, with 9 bases lining up with TRBD2. Germline-derived CDR1 and CDR2 are SGHDN and FVKESK. The CDR3 contains 15 residues. The V segment lost 5 bases and the J segment 4 bases; nucleotides outside the gene matches: 9.